This is a list of T cell receptor beta chains from one sample in a study of CD8 T cells in ankylosing spondylitis. Each CDR3 protein is one row after TCRdb ran MiXCR on the 5' RACE reads. The sample includes 450,000 or so distinct CDR3 sequences, 25% to 30% of them seen just once. The sample consisted of blood, either unsorted or a sorted T cell fraction (not recorded which). The receptors here all came from a male donor with ankylosing spondylitis. The CDR3 runs from the conserved cysteine through the conserved F or W.

J: TRBJ2-5; V: TRBV3-1; CDR3: CASTLDKQETQYF
J: TRBJ1-5; V: TRBV7-9; CDR3: CASSLGRRPQHF
J: TRBJ2-1; V: TRBV20-1; CDR3: CSARDRRRVSYNEQFF
J: TRBJ1-1; V: TRBV12-3/TRBV12-4; CDR3: CASTIQPNLPEAFF
J: TRBJ2-3; V: TRBV3-1; CDR3: CASRLAGVERQYF
J: TRBJ2-1; V: TRBV12-3/TRBV12-4; CDR3: CASRSSGTSSYNEQFF
J: TRBJ1-2; V: TRBV24-1; CDR3: CATSDTRQAEGYGYTF
J: TRBJ2-1; V: TRBV20-1; CDR3: CSAREISGSRYNEQFF
J: TRBJ2-1; V: TRBV5-1; CDR3: CASSLGTGGSNEQFF
J: TRBJ2-3; V: TRBV29-1; CDR3: CSVSGLAGSTDTQYF
J: TRBJ2-5; V: TRBV7-6; CDR3: CASSLEGGGRLQETQYF
J: TRBJ1-4; V: TRBV6-1; CDR3: CASGDPGQRATNEKLFF
J: TRBJ2-3; V: TRBV10-3; CDR3: CAISVGGDTQYF
J: TRBJ2-1; V: TRBV24-1; CDR3: CATAPLAGDNEQFF
J: TRBJ2-3; V: TRBV29-1; CDR3: CSVVPTPRTDTQYF
J: TRBJ2-7; V: TRBV12-3/TRBV12-4; CDR3: CASSPLGTGIYEQYF
J: TRBJ1-1; V: TRBV5-1; CDR3: CASSLEARNTEAFF
J: TRBJ1-2; V: TRBV10-3; CDR3: CAISESPGTGSGYTF
J: TRBJ2-1; V: TRBV20-1; CDR3: CSARDIASGRNEQFF
J: TRBJ1-2; V: TRBV5-1; CDR3: CASSPGQGYGYTF
J: TRBJ2-1; V: TRBV6-1; CDR3: CASTSSGGSNEQFF
J: TRBJ1-2; V: TRBV12-3/TRBV12-4; CDR3: CASSLAPEYPDGYTF
J: TRBJ2-3; V: TRBV6-2/TRBV6-3; CDR3: CASRRGLDTQYF
J: TRBJ2-7; V: TRBV6-5; CDR3: CASSYSGHLSYEQYF
J: TRBJ2-7; V: TRBV6-2/TRBV6-3; CDR3: CASRQAGTPFYEQYF
J: TRBJ2-1; V: TRBV12-3/TRBV12-4; CDR3: CASSLAPHEQFF
J: TRBJ2-5; V: TRBV6-1; CDR3: CASSALAGVETQYF
J: TRBJ2-7; V: TRBV5-1; CDR3: CASTMTGNEQYF
J: TRBJ2-5; V: TRBV7-6; CDR3: CASSLAGRASQYF
J: TRBJ2-3; V: TRBV12-3/TRBV12-4; CDR3: CSKAAAADTQYF
J: TRBJ2-2; V: TRBV20-1; CDR3: CSAHWAVNGDLLNTGELFF
J: TRBJ1-1; V: TRBV29-1; CDR3: CSVTRYTEAFF
J: TRBJ2-1; V: TRBV12-3/TRBV12-4; CDR3: CASKSGIGGSYNEQFF
J: TRBJ1-3; V: TRBV7-2; CDR3: CASSSDRGSYTIYF
J: TRBJ2-3; V: TRBV5-1; CDR3: CASSLGASTDTQYF
J: TRBJ2-2; V: TRBV6-5; CDR3: CASSSPLAGTGELFF
J: TRBJ2-1; V: TRBV6-2/TRBV6-3; CDR3: CASSRLADSYNEQFF
J: TRBJ2-5; V: TRBV3-1; CDR3: CASSPRTSGQETQYF
J: TRBJ1-1; V: TRBV4-1; CDR3: CASSQGGLGFEAFF
J: TRBJ2-1; V: TRBV19; CDR3: CASTVRSGRAAYEQFF
J: TRBJ2-7; V: TRBV15; CDR3: CATSRDPIRDLLSYEQYF